A selection of T cell receptor beta chains follows, all from one sample in a study of metastatic and nonmetastatic thyroid tumors. TCRdb re-processed the PCR reads through MiXCR. The top ten clones hold nearly 5% of a sample with more than 20,000 clones, roughly 13% of them seen once. Input material: blood. These TCRs come from a female donor with papillary thyroid cancer or a benign thyroid nodule (not recorded which). Some clones in this sample may be carry-over from other donors' samples. Both conserved end residues are part of each CDR3. The D gene is left open where the match is weak. Part of the rows lack a size; the others show once, few, many or a class for expanded clones.

abundance	d_gene	v_gene	j_gene	CDR3aa	CDR3nt
medium-sized	.	TRBV6-1	TRBJ1-6	CASSVTVEGNSPLHF	TGTGCCAGCAGTGTGACAGTGGAGGGAAATTCACCCCTCCACTTT
many	TRBD2	TRBV20-1	TRBJ2-3	CSARHGASGRAGDTQYF	TGCAGTGCTAGACATGGGGCTAGCGGGAGGGCCGGGGATACGCAGTATTTT
many	.	TRBV4-3	TRBJ2-5	CASSQDRAETQYF	TGCGCCAGCAGCCAAGACAGGGCAGAGACCCAGTACTTC
many	.	TRBV19	TRBJ1-5	CASSARPGQPQHF	TGTGCCAGTAGTGCCCGGCCGGGACAGCCCCAGCATTTT
many	TRBD1	TRBV6-1	TRBJ2-1	CASSLTGVNEQFF	TGTGCCAGCAGTCTGACAGGGGTCAATGAGCAGTTCTTC
medium-sized	.	TRBV7-2	TRBJ2-7	CASSSGYRGRKRELDEQYF	TGTGCCAGCAGCTCAGGATACAGGGGACGGAAGCGGGAGCTCGACGAGCAGTACTTC
many	.	TRBV25-1	TRBJ2-7	CASSDGGAPSSYEQYF	TGTGCCAGCAGTGATGGTGGGGCGCCGAGCTCCTACGAGCAGTACTTC
many	.	TRBV20-1	TRBJ1-5	CSARSGSNQPQHF	TGCAGTGCTAGGTCGGGGAGCAATCAGCCCCAGCATTTT
many	.	TRBV2	TRBJ2-7	CASRGTAFYEQYF	TGTGCCAGCAGAGGGACGGCTTTCTACGAGCAGTACTTC
.	TRBD1	TRBV30	TRBJ2-7	CAWRPGTGGHEQYF	TGTGCCTGGAGACCCGGGACAGGGGGCCACGAGCAGTACTTC
many	.	TRBV20-1	TRBJ2-5	CSAPTRETQYF	TGCAGTGCTCCTACCCGGGAGACCCAGTACTTC
.	TRBD1	TRBV6-1	TRBJ1-6	CASRGQEDSPLHF	TGTGCCAGCCGGGGACAGGAGGATTCACCCCTCCACTTT
many	.	TRBV28	TRBJ1-1	CASAPGLKNTEAFF	TGTGCCAGCGCGCCTGGGTTAAAGAACACTGAAGCTTTCTTT
few	.	TRBV12-3/TRBV12-4	TRBJ1-6	CASRTLGGKGPSPLHF	TGTGCCAGCAGGACCCTTGGCGGGAAAGGGCCCTCACCACTCCACTTT
medium-sized	.	TRBV12-3/TRBV12-4	TRBJ2-2	CASTLKLRIGELFF	TGTGCCAGCACCTTGAAGCTCCGGATCGGGGAGCTGTTTTTT
.	TRBD2	TRBV4-1	TRBJ2-7	CASSQTGLRDYEQYF	TGCGCCAGCAGCCAAACGGGACTACGCGATTACGAGCAGTACTTC
medium-sized	.	TRBV20-1	TRBJ2-7	CSASQGGLREDEQYF	TGCAGTGCTTCCCAGGGGGGCCTAAGAGAGGACGAGCAGTACTTC
many	TRBD1	TRBV14	TRBJ2-3	CASSQGQGARVGTDTQYF	TGTGCCAGCAGCCAAGGACAGGGGGCGAGAGTCGGCACGGATACGCAGTATTTT
.	TRBD1	TRBV5-1	TRBJ1-2	CASSLTGTGAYGYTF	TGCGCCAGCAGCTTGACCGGGACAGGGGCCTATGGCTACACCTTC
.	.	TRBV3-1	TRBJ2-7	CASSEGTIGNEQYF	TGTGCCAGCTCCGAGGGTACTATCGGGAACGAGCAGTACTTC
many	.	TRBV14	TRBJ1-1	CASSQGLGYLNTEAFF	TGTGCCAGCAGCCAAGGCCTGGGGTATTTGAACACTGAAGCTTTCTTT
many	.	TRBV6-1	TRBJ2-1	CASSHYSENEQFF	TGTGCCAGCAGTCACTACTCGGAAAATGAGCAGTTCTTC
many	.	TRBV2	TRBJ1-3	CASTTSRGDTIYF	TGTGCCAGCACAACATCCAGGGGAGACACCATATATTTT
many	.	TRBV27	TRBJ1-2	CASSTGRNYGYTF	TGTGCCAGCAGTACCGGCCGTAACTATGGCTACACCTTC
.	TRBD2	TRBV5-4	TRBJ2-4	CASSPGGASGNHIQYF	TGTGCCAGCAGCCCGGGGGGGGCTAGCGGGAATCACATTCAGTACTTC
many	.	TRBV18	TRBJ2-5	CASSPYGYQETQYF	TGTGCCAGCTCACCGTATGGGTACCAAGAGACCCAGTACTTC
many	TRBD2	TRBV20-1	TRBJ2-3	CSAGSGRADTQYF	TGCAGTGCTGGTAGCGGGAGGGCAGATACGCAGTATTTT
many	TRBD1	TRBV19	TRBJ1-1	CASRRTDRGPNTEAFF	TGTGCCAGTAGGCGTACCGACAGGGGGCCGAACACTGAAGCTTTCTTT
many	.	TRBV7-3	TRBJ2-5	CASSPPRREADQETQYF	TGTGCCAGCAGCCCACCCCGGCGGGAAGCGGACCAAGAGACCCAGTACTTC
many	TRBD1	TRBV20-1	TRBJ1-1	CSASEEGAWGNTEAFF	TGCAGTGCTAGTGAGGAGGGGGCTTGGGGGAACACTGAAGCTTTCTTT
many	.	TRBV6-2/TRBV6-3	TRBJ2-1	CASSYNTRDEQFF	TGTGCCAGCAGTTACAATACACGCGATGAGCAGTTCTTC
many	.	TRBV19	TRBJ1-2	CASRDFYGYTF	TGTGCCAGCAGGGATTTCTATGGCTACACCTTC
many	.	TRBV6-1	TRBJ2-3	CASSDSPGSTDTQYF	TGTGCCAGCAGTGATTCGCCGGGAAGCACAGATACGCAGTATTTT